This is a list of T cell receptor beta chains from one sample in a study of T cell clones after liver transplantation. The protocol was immunoSEQ multiplex PCR, while the TCRdb copy is restricted to in-frame clones and leaves out a portion. Among some 11,000 clones listed, approximately 74% were seen once. The specimen was CD4+ T cells from blood, collected 30 to 34 months after liver transplant. These receptors came from a human patient who received a liver transplant. Some of the T cells may derive from the graft donor. Each CDR3 is given with its conserved first and last residue. D genes are given only for firm matches. Size values are once, few and many counts, or a class for expanded clones, and some rows have none.

size	D	V	length	J	CDR3	DNA
.	TRBD2	TRBV11-2	14	TRBJ2-1	CASSFQRESNEQFF	TGTGCCAGCAGCTTCCAGCGGGAGTCCAATGAGCAGTTCTTC
.	.	TRBV5-6	13	TRBJ2-7	CASSAGQIYEQYF	TGTGCCAGCAGCGCGGGACAGATCTACGAGCAGTACTTC
few	.	TRBV13	14	TRBJ1-1	CASSLDSRGTEAFF	TGTGCCAGCAGCCTCGACAGTCGTGGAACTGAAGCTTTCTTT
.	TRBD2	TRBV4-1	15	TRBJ2-3	CASSQENAGGDTQYF	TGCGCCAGCAGCCAAGAGAATGCGGGGGGAGATACGCAGTATTTT
.	.	TRBV13	17	TRBJ2-1	CASSPGLGSTSYNEQFF	TGTGCCAGCAGCCCCGGGTTAGGGTCGACCTCCTACAATGAGCAGTTCTTC
.	.	TRBV30	14	TRBJ1-1	CACQRTRGNTEAFF	TGTGCCTGCCAAAGGACAAGGGGGAACACTGAAGCTTTCTTT
.	.	TRBV2	12	TRBJ2-7	CASSETRVEQYF	TGTGCCAGCAGTGAAACCCGGGTGGAGCAGTACTTC
.	.	TRBV7-9	15	TRBJ2-2	CASSTNDRTTGELFF	TGTGCCAGCAGCACGAACGACAGAACCACCGGGGAGCTGTTTTTT
few	TRBD1	TRBV6-1	14	TRBJ1-4	CASSEGTGAEKLFF	TGTGCCAGCAGTGAGGGGACAGGGGCGGAAAAACTGTTTTTT
.	.	TRBV30	14	TRBJ1-1	CAWRSVRGNTEAFF	TGTGCCTGGAGGTCGGTGAGGGGGAACACTGAAGCTTTCTTT
.	.	TRBV6-5	14	TRBJ1-1	CASRPTGANTEAFF	TGTGCCAGCAGACCGACAGGTGCCAACACTGAAGCTTTCTTT
.	.	TRBV7-8	14	TRBJ2-1	CASSTRSSYNEQFF	TGTGCCAGCAGCACTAGAAGCTCCTACAATGAGCAGTTCTTC
.	.	TRBV6-1	16	TRBJ2-3	CASSEFGGAYTDTQYF	TGTGCCAGCAGTGAGTTCGGTGGGGCCTACACAGATACGCAGTATTTT
.	.	TRBV28	15	TRBJ1-5	CASARKVISNQPQHF	TGTGCCAGCGCTCGTAAGGTCATTAGCAATCAGCCCCAGCATTTT
.	.	TRBV11-2	12	TRBJ2-5	CASSLSSETQYF	TGTGCCAGCAGCTTAAGTTCAGAGACCCAGTACTTC
.	.	TRBV5-4	14	TRBJ1-1	CASSPAAGDTEAFF	TGTGCCAGCAGCCCTGCAGCAGGGGACACTGAAGCTTTCTTT
.	.	TRBV27	14	TRBJ1-5	CASKEGYSNQPQHF	TGTGCCAGCAAAGAGGGCTATAGCAATCAGCCCCAGCATTTT
.	TRBD1	TRBV14	15	TRBJ2-7	CASSQVRDSAMRQYF	TGTGCCAGCAGCCAAGTCAGGGACAGTGCCATGAGGCAGTACTTC
few	TRBD1	TRBV5-6	14	TRBJ2-7	CASSLSDRGYEQYF	TGTGCCAGCAGCTTGTCGGACAGGGGCTACGAGCAGTACTTC
.	.	TRBV27	14	TRBJ1-1	CASSPRGPATEAFF	TGTGCCAGCAGTCCCCGGGGACCGGCCACTGAAGCTTTCTTT
once	.	TRBV2	15	TRBJ2-3	CARFSPRTSTDTQYF	TGTGCCAGATTCTCTCCCCGGACGAGCACAGATACGCAGTATTTT
.	TRBD1	TRBV9	14	TRBJ1-1	CASSVGTGWTEAFF	TGTGCCAGCAGCGTGGGGACAGGATGGACTGAAGCTTTCTTT
.	.	TRBV27	15	TRBJ2-5	CASSLISLQGETQYF	TGTGCCAGCAGCCTAATAAGCCTTCAGGGGGAGACCCAGTACTTC
.	.	TRBV6-5	12	TRBJ1-2	CASRYSTGGYTF	TGTGCCAGCAGATATTCTACGGGAGGCTACACCTTC
.	TRBD1	TRBV11-2	15	TRBJ2-7	CASSHGTGGDYEQYF	TGTGCCAGCAGCCATGGGACAGGCGGGGACTACGAGCAGTACTTC
.	TRBD2	TRBV7-8	19	TRBJ2-1	CASFLTPEERGASYNEQFF	TGTGCCAGCTTTCTAACACCCGAGGAGCGGGGGGCTTCATACAATGAGCAGTTCTTC
once	TRBD2	TRBV9	18	TRBJ2-5	CASSPLPPRLAGGETQYF	TGTGCCAGCAGCCCCCTCCCCCCGCGACTAGCCGGTGGAGAGACCCAGTACTTC
.	.	TRBV9	14	TRBJ1-1	CASSPMDSVAEAFF	TGTGCCAGCAGCCCTATGGACAGCGTCGCCGAAGCTTTCTTT
few	TRBD1	TRBV6-1	16	TRBJ1-2	CASSKGQGDANYGYTF	TGTGCCAGCAGTAAAGGACAGGGAGATGCTAACTATGGCTACACCTTC
.	.	TRBV5-6	14	TRBJ2-7	CASSSPSGTYEQYF	TGTGCCAGCAGCTCCCCATCGGGGACCTACGAGCAGTACTTC